These T cell receptor beta chains were read from a single sample in a study of blood T cell repertoires in COVID-19. Clones were sequenced by immunoSEQ multiplex PCR, and TCRdb holds only the in-frame ones, with some missing. Altogether approximately 90,000 clones are present, about 85% being singletons, with the ten largest covering under 4.5%. The sequenced sample was peripheral blood. These TCRs come from a man in his fifties or sixties with acute or convalescent COVID-19. Each CDR3 is given with its conserved first and last residue. Fields, in order: CDR3 length, V gene, clone size, J gene, D gene, CDR3 protein, CDR3 DNA. D genes are given only for firm matches. Clone size appears in some rows only: once, few, many, or a class for an expanded clone.

>15|TRBV7-2|few|TRBJ2-1|TRBD2
CASSLNAGGGDEQFF
TGTGCCAGCAGCTTAAACGCGGGGGGTGGGGATGAGCAGTTCTTC
>14|TRBV5-8|once|TRBJ1-1|.
CASSLLQGKGEAFF
TGTGCCAGCAGCTTGTTACAGGGAAAGGGTGAAGCTTTCTTT
>13|TRBV2|.|TRBJ1-4|.
CASTVTAFEKLFF
TGTGCCAGCACGGTCACCGCTTTTGAAAAACTGTTTTTT
>14|TRBV11-1|.|TRBJ1-2|TRBD1
CASSSLVGQGGYTF
TGTGCCAGCAGCTCCTTAGTGGGACAGGGAGGCTACACCTTC
>13|TRBV7-9|.|TRBJ1-1|.
CASSLLEAYRAFF
TGTGCCAGCAGCTTATTGGAGGCCTACAGAGCTTTCTTT
>16|TRBV15|.|TRBJ2-1|TRBD2
CATSRDLGTRDNEQFF
TGTGCCACCAGCAGAGATCTGGGGACTAGGGACAATGAGCAGTTCTTC
>18|TRBV7-2|.|TRBJ2-3|TRBD2
CASSSPNRLAGSTDTQYF
TGTGCCAGCAGCTCCCCCAACCGACTAGCGGGGAGCACAGATACGCAGTATTTT
>16|TRBV5-1|.|TRBJ2-2|TRBD2
CASSLRGRADTGELFF
TGCGCCAGCAGCTTACGGGGGAGGGCCGACACCGGGGAGCTGTTTTTT
>15|TRBV2|.|TRBJ2-7|.
CASSETGPAGYEQYF
TGTGCCAGCAGCGAGACCGGCCCGGCGGGCTACGAGCAGTACTTC
>13|TRBV6-6|.|TRBJ2-3|.
CASSLTDSSTQYF
TGTGCCAGCAGTTTGACGGACAGTTCCACGCAGTATTTT
>11|TRBV6-2/TRBV6-3|.|TRBJ1-5|.
CASSYPEPQHF
TGTGCCAGCAGTTACCCCGAGCCCCAGCATTTT
>16|TRBV5-1|.|TRBJ2-7|.
CASSPGLHRAAYEQYF
TGCGCCAGCAGCCCGGGCCTCCACAGGGCAGCCTACGAGCAGTACTTC
>11|TRBV20-1|.|TRBJ2-5|TRBD2
CSAVAGETQYF
TGCAGTGCGGTAGCGGGGGAGACCCAGTACTTC
>18|TRBV3-1/TRBV3-2|.|TRBJ2-6|TRBD1
CASSRGTAAQTGANVLTF
TGTGCCAGCAGCCGTGGGACAGCCGCTCAAACTGGGGCCAACGTCCTGACTTTC
>17|TRBV27|.|TRBJ2-7|TRBD2
CASSFQTSGGILYEQYF
TGTGCCAGCAGTTTTCAGACTAGCGGGGGTATTCTCTACGAGCAGTACTTC
>16|TRBV5-3|.|TRBJ2-1|TRBD1
CARSLAGTGSYNEQFF
TGTGCCAGAAGCTTGGCCGGGACAGGGAGCTACAATGAGCAGTTCTTC
>15|TRBV3-1/TRBV3-2|.|TRBJ2-7|TRBD2
CASSQSLAGSYEQYF
TGTGCCAGCAGCCAGTCGCTAGCGGGGTCCTACGAGCAGTACTTC
>13|TRBV2|.|TRBJ1-2|TRBD1
CASSAPGGYGYTF
TGTGCCAGCAGTGCGCCAGGGGGCTATGGCTACACCTTC
>16|TRBV6-2/TRBV6-3|.|TRBJ2-7|TRBD2
CASSEVTSAQMYEQYF
TGTGCCAGCAGTGAGGTGACTAGCGCACAAATGTACGAGCAGTACTTC
>17|TRBV7-8|once|TRBJ2-6|.
CASSVQGGPSGANVLTF
TGTGCCAGCAGCGTACAGGGGGGGCCCTCTGGGGCCAACGTCCTGACTTTC
>15|TRBV9|.|TRBJ1-4|.
CASSRGTPTNEKLFF
TGTGCCAGCAGCCGGGGTACGCCAACTAATGAAAAACTGTTTTTT
>16|TRBV4-1|.|TRBJ1-5|.
CASSQEVRGSNQPQHF
TGCGCCAGCAGCCAAGAAGTCAGGGGAAGCAATCAGCCCCAGCATTTT
>14|TRBV5-1|once|TRBJ2-1|TRBD1
CASRTGTGVDEQFF
TGCGCCAGCAGAACCGGGACAGGGGTCGATGAGCAGTTCTTC
>16|TRBV9|.|TRBJ2-1|.
CASSVGTAISYNEQFF
TGTGCCAGCAGCGTAGGCACAGCCATCTCCTACAATGAGCAGTTCTTC
>17|TRBV11-3|.|TRBJ1-1|.
CASSLVRVERMDTEAFF
TGTGCCAGCAGCTTAGTACGCGTTGAGAGGATGGACACTGAAGCTTTCTTT
>12|TRBV18|.|TRBJ2-7|TRBD1
CASSPDRGEQYF
TGTGCCAGCTCACCCGACAGGGGCGAGCAGTACTTC
>16|TRBV21-1|.|TRBJ2-6|.
CASSGQGAAGANVLTF
TGTGCCAGCAGCGGACAGGGGGCGGCCGGGGCCAACGTCCTGACTTTC
>14|TRBV4-1|.|TRBJ1-1|.
CASSQRLTGAEAFF
TGCGCCAGCAGCCAACGTTTAACCGGGGCTGAAGCTTTCTTT
>15|TRBV30|few|TRBJ1-1|.
CAWSHGGDWGSEAFF
TGTGCCTGGAGCCACGGGGGGGATTGGGGGTCTGAAGCTTTCTTT